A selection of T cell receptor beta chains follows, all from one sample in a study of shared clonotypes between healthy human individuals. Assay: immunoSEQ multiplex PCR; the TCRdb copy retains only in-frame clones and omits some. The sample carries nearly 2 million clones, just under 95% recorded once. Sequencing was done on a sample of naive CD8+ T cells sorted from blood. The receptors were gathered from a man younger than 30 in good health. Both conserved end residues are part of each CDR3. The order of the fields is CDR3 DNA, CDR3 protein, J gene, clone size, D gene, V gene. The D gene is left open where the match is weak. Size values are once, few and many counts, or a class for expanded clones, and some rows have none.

TGTGCCAGCAGTTGGACAGGGATGGTCGGCACTGAAGCTTTCTTT | CASSWTGMVGTEAFF | TRBJ1-1 | . | TRBD1 | TRBV6-1
TGTGCCAGCAGCCAGGGACAGGGAACAACTAATGAAAAACTGTTTTTT | CASSQGQGTTNEKLFF | TRBJ1-4 | . | TRBD1 | TRBV5-8
TGTGCCAGTAGTATGGGGCCCGGCACTGAAGCTTTCTTT | CASSMGPGTEAFF | TRBJ1-1 | once | . | TRBV19
TGTGCCATCAGTGCGACAGGGGCCTCCTACGAGCAGTACTTC | CAISATGASYEQYF | TRBJ2-7 | . | TRBD1 | TRBV10-3
TGTGCCTGGAGTGGGGCCGGAGGTGGCGAGCAGTACTTC | CAWSGAGGGEQYF | TRBJ2-7 | . | . | TRBV30
TGTGCCATCAGTGAGCCGAGGACAGGGCATAGCGGGAGGGTCTCCACAGATACGCAGTATTTT | CAISEPRTGHSGRVSTDTQYF | TRBJ2-3 | . | TRBD2 | TRBV10-3
TGTGCCAGCAGTTCTTCCCCGGGACAGGGAAGGGACGAGCAGTACTTC | CASSSSPGQGRDEQYF | TRBJ2-7 | . | TRBD1 | TRBV6-5
TGTGCCAGCAGCGCCGGGACAGGGGTGGACACTGAAGCTTTCTTT | CASSAGTGVDTEAFF | TRBJ1-1 | . | TRBD1 | TRBV9
TGTGCCAGTAGTATATGGCTAGGGGAGCAGTTCTTC | CASSIWLGEQFF | TRBJ2-1 | . | . | TRBV19
TGTGCCAGCAGCTTGGGTAGGGATAACTATGGCTACACCTTC | CASSLGRDNYGYTF | TRBJ1-2 | . | . | TRBV5-4
TGCGCCAGCAGCCTTCTCCTGGCGGGAGCTGCAGATACGCAGTATTTT | CASSLLLAGAADTQYF | TRBJ2-3 | . | TRBD2 | TRBV4-1
TGTGCCAGCAGCTCCCCTAGCGGACCGCCCGCCTACGAGCAGTACTTC | CASSSPSGPPAYEQYF | TRBJ2-7 | . | TRBD2 | TRBV7-9
TGTGCCAGCAGCCTAATCCCGGGGGAGCAGTTCTTC | CASSLIPGEQFF | TRBJ2-1 | . | . | TRBV5-4
TGCGCCAGCAGCTTGGATGCCTTTAACACTGAAGCTTTCTTT | CASSLDAFNTEAFF | TRBJ1-1 | . | . | TRBV5-1
TGTGCCAGCAGTGAAGGGGGGTTCGGAGGATATGGCTACACCTTC | CASSEGGFGGYGYTF | TRBJ1-2 | . | . | TRBV6-1
TGTGCCAGCAGTGAATACGGGCATCAGCCCCAGCATTTT | CASSEYGHQPQHF | TRBJ1-5 | . | . | TRBV6-1
TGTGCCAGCAGCCTGGGACTAGCGGGCTCCTACGAGCAGTACTTC | CASSLGLAGSYEQYF | TRBJ2-7 | . | TRBD2 | TRBV9
TGTGCCAGCAGCCAACTAGCGAGAGACACAGATACGCAGTATTTT | CASSQLARDTDTQYF | TRBJ2-3 | . | TRBD2 | TRBV7-9
TGTGCCAGCAGCCCCCCCAACCGCGGACAGGGGCTGGGGAATGAGCAGTTCTTC | CASSPPNRGQGLGNEQFF | TRBJ2-1 | . | TRBD1 | TRBV7-9
TGTGCCAGCAGCTTGGAGACCACTGAAGCTTTCTTT | CASSLETTEAFF | TRBJ1-1 | . | . | TRBV5-4
TGTGCCACCAGCACTAACGGGCAGCCCCAGCATTTT | CATSTNGQPQHF | TRBJ1-5 | once | . | TRBV15
TGTGCCAGCAGCCCCAGAGACTACGAGCAGTACTTC | CASSPRDYEQYF | TRBJ2-7 | . | . | TRBV9
TGCGCCAGCAGCCCTAGCGGGAGAGAGGAGCTGTTTTTT | CASSPSGREELFF | TRBJ2-2 | . | TRBD2 | TRBV4-3
TGTGCCAGCAGCTTAGGGACACCCGAGCAGTACTTC | CASSLGTPEQYF | TRBJ2-7 | . | . | TRBV7-2
TGTGCCAGCAGCCCTGACTCCTCTAGGAACGAGCAGTACTTC | CASSPDSSRNEQYF | TRBJ2-7 | once | . | TRBV7-6
TGTGCTAGTGGTTTGGGAGGAGATACGCAGTATTTT | CASGLGGDTQYF | TRBJ2-3 | . | . | TRBV12-5
TGTGCCAGCAGCTTTACCCTAGCGGGTACCTACAATGAGCAGTTCTTC | CASSFTLAGTYNEQFF | TRBJ2-1 | . | TRBD2 | TRBV11-1
TGTGCCAGCAGCCAAGCCGAGAGCTACGAGCAGTACTTC | CASSQAESYEQYF | TRBJ2-7 | . | . | TRBV14
TGCGCCAGCAGCTTGAGTGAGGGTTTGGTGGTCACGGAGACCCAGTACTTC | CASSLSEGLVVTETQYF | TRBJ2-5 | . | . | TRBV5-1
TGTGCCAGCAGTCAACTCTCTCCCGGGACAGGGGTGTTTAATGAGCAGTTCTTC | CASSQLSPGTGVFNEQFF | TRBJ2-1 | . | TRBD1 | TRBV27
TGTGCCAGCAGTGCGGACCAGGGGGGGGAGACCCAGTACTTC | CASSADQGGETQYF | TRBJ2-5 | . | . | TRBV28
TGTGCCAGCAGCTTAGAGGCAGGGCCTAACTATGGCTACACCTTC | CASSLEAGPNYGYTF | TRBJ1-2 | . | . | TRBV7-8
TGCGCCAGCAGTGGGGTGGACAACCAAGAGACCCAGTACTTC | CASSGVDNQETQYF | TRBJ2-5 | . | . | TRBV10-2
TGTGCCAGCAGCCTAACCGACGTTAGCTCTGGAAACACCATATATTTT | CASSLTDVSSGNTIYF | TRBJ1-3 | . | . | TRBV7-9
TGTGCCACCAGCACCCGTTTCGGGGGAACTGAAGCTTTCTTT | CATSTRFGGTEAFF | TRBJ1-1 | once | . | TRBV15
TGTGCCATCAGTGACAGCGGAACATCCTACGAGCAGTACTTC | CAISDSGTSYEQYF | TRBJ2-7 | . | . | TRBV10-3
TGTGCCTGGGGTGTTCGGACTTCTGAAGCTTTCTTT | CAWGVRTSEAFF | TRBJ1-1 | few | . | TRBV30
TGCGCCAGCTCCTTAGCGGGACCGACGGATGAGCAGTTCTTC | CASSLAGPTDEQFF | TRBJ2-1 | . | TRBD2 | TRBV10-1
TGTGCCAGCAGCTTAGTGTCAGGACACCAAGAGACCCAGTACTTC | CASSLVSGHQETQYF | TRBJ2-5 | . | . | TRBV7-6
TGTGCCAGCAGCTTGTGGGGGGCAACTAATGAAAAACTGTTTTTT | CASSLWGATNEKLFF | TRBJ1-4 | few | . | TRBV5-4
TGCAGCGTTATTAAGGGGACAGATACGCAGTATTTT | CSVIKGTDTQYF | TRBJ2-3 | . | . | TRBV29-1
TGTGCCAGCAGCCCGCGGGGCCTCTACGAGCAGTACTTC | CASSPRGLYEQYF | TRBJ2-7 | . | . | TRBV9
TGTGCCAGCAGCTTAGGCCCAATGACTGCCGAGGGCACAGATACGCAGTATTTT | CASSLGPMTAEGTDTQYF | TRBJ2-3 | . | . | TRBV13
TGTGCCAGCAGTGCCCCCGGAAACACCATATATTTT | CASSAPGNTIYF | TRBJ1-3 | . | . | TRBV6-1
TGTGCCACCGGACAGCCCAATCAGCCCCAGCATTTT | CATGQPNQPQHF | TRBJ1-5 | once | . | TRBV19
TGTGCCAGCAGTTCCTACAGGGGAAACTACAATGAGCAGTTCTTC | CASSSYRGNYNEQFF | TRBJ2-1 | . | TRBD1 | TRBV27
TGTGCCAGCAGCTTAGCGGGACAGGGGATGTCACCCCTCCACTTT | CASSLAGQGMSPLHF | TRBJ1-6 | . | TRBD1 | TRBV7-9
TGTGCCAGCAGCTTGCACTTCACCTCCTATAATTCACCCCTCCACTTT | CASSLHFTSYNSPLHF | TRBJ1-6 | few | . | TRBV5-6
TGTGCCAGTAGTATGTGGGCTTATCAGCCCCAGCATTTT | CASSMWAYQPQHF | TRBJ1-5 | few | . | TRBV19
TGTGCCAGCAGCTGGGGGACTAATGAAAAACTGTTTTTT | CASSWGTNEKLFF | TRBJ1-4 | . | . | TRBV7-6
TGTGCCAGCAGCTCACTACTAGCGGGACGCTTGTACAATGAGCAGTTCTTC | CASSSLLAGRLYNEQFF | TRBJ2-1 | . | TRBD2 | TRBV13
TGTGCCAGCAGTGAGCAGGGCATCGCTGAAGCTTTCTTT | CASSEQGIAEAFF | TRBJ1-1 | . | . | TRBV25-1
TGTGCCAGCAGCTTAGCCCAGCACTCCTACGAGCAGTACTTC | CASSLAQHSYEQYF | TRBJ2-7 | . | . | TRBV7-6
TGTGCCAGCAGGGTGGGCGCTAAGAGAAACTATGGCTACACCTTC | CASRVGAKRNYGYTF | TRBJ1-2 | . | . | TRBV13